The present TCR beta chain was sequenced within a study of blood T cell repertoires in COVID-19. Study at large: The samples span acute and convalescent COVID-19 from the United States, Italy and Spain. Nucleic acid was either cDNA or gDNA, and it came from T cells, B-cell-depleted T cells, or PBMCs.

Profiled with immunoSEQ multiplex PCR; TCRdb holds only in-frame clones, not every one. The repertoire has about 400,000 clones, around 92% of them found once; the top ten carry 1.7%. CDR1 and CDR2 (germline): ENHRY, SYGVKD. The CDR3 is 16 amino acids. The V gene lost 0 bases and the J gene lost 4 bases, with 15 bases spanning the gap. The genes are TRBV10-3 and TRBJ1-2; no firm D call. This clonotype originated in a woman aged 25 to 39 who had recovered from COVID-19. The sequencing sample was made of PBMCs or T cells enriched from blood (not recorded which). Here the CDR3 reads CAISESFSTASYGYTF. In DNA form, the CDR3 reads TGTGCCATCAGTGAGTCGTTCTCAACTGCGAGCTATGGCTACACCTTC.